Listed below are T cell receptor beta chains from one sample, sequenced in a study of blood T cell repertoires in COVID-19. Here immunoSEQ multiplex PCR was the method, and the copy in TCRdb shows in-frame clones only, minus some. The sample carries some 320,000 clones, 90% recorded once. What was sequenced was PBMCs or T cells enriched from blood (not recorded which). The receptors here all came from a man aged 60-69 years who had recovered from COVID-19. CDR3s include the opening cysteine and the closing phenylalanine or tryptophan. The D gene is left open where the match is weak. Only part of the rows carry a size: once, few, many, or a class if the clone is expanded.

clone_size: .
d_call: .
j_call: TRBJ2-1
v_call: TRBV29-1
cdr3_aa: CSVQNYNEQFF
cdr3_nt: TGCAGCGTTCAGAACTACAATGAGCAGTTCTTC

clone_size: once
d_call: TRBD1
j_call: TRBJ1-2
v_call: TRBV5-5
cdr3_aa: CASSCEPQLDRGYNGYTF
cdr3_nt: TGTGCCAGCAGCTGCGAACCCCAGTTGGACAGGGGTTATAATGGCTACACCTTC

clone_size: .
d_call: .
j_call: TRBJ1-2
v_call: TRBV7-2
cdr3_aa: CASSLTPPGYGYTF
cdr3_nt: TGTGCCAGCAGCTTAACCCCCCCAGGCTATGGCTACACCTTC

clone_size: .
d_call: .
j_call: TRBJ1-1
v_call: TRBV5-4
cdr3_aa: CASSATGGRVRTEAFF
cdr3_nt: TGTGCCAGCAGCGCGACGGGCGGGCGGGTTCGAACTGAAGCTTTCTTT

clone_size: once
d_call: .
j_call: TRBJ1-4
v_call: TRBV5-1
cdr3_aa: CASSLQQGNEKLFF
cdr3_nt: TGCGCCAGCAGCTTGCAACAGGGTAATGAAAAACTGTTTTTT

clone_size: .
d_call: .
j_call: TRBJ1-1
v_call: TRBV2
cdr3_aa: CASSQGANTEAFF
cdr3_nt: TGTGCCAGCAGCCAGGGCGCGAACACTGAAGCTTTCTTT

clone_size: .
d_call: TRBD1
j_call: TRBJ2-2
v_call: TRBV7-3
cdr3_aa: CASSMRQGTNTGELFF
cdr3_nt: TGTGCCAGCAGCATGAGACAGGGCACGAACACCGGGGAGCTGTTTTTT

clone_size: once
d_call: .
j_call: TRBJ1-1
v_call: TRBV25-1
cdr3_aa: CAVNRVTEAFF
cdr3_nt: TGTGCCGTTAACAGGGTCACTGAAGCTTTCTTT

clone_size: once
d_call: TRBD2
j_call: TRBJ2-7
v_call: TRBV14
cdr3_aa: CASSHPPRPSGGSYEQYF
cdr3_nt: TGTGCCAGCAGCCATCCCCCCCGCCCTAGCGGGGGCTCCTACGAGCAGTACTTC

clone_size: .
d_call: TRBD1
j_call: TRBJ2-1
v_call: TRBV19
cdr3_aa: CASRLIGDRGRNEQFF
cdr3_nt: TGTGCCAGTAGGCTAATCGGGGACAGGGGTCGGAATGAGCAGTTCTTC

clone_size: .
d_call: .
j_call: TRBJ2-4
v_call: TRBV10-1
cdr3_aa: CASSEDLAPNIQYF
cdr3_nt: TGCGCCAGCAGTGAAGACCTAGCCCCGAACATTCAGTACTTC

clone_size: .
d_call: .
j_call: TRBJ2-7
v_call: TRBV19
cdr3_aa: CASSGQRPSYEQYF
cdr3_nt: TGTGCCAGTAGCGGACAACGACCCTCCTACGAGCAGTACTTC

clone_size: .
d_call: .
j_call: TRBJ2-2
v_call: TRBV5-1
cdr3_aa: CASSLVVSGYTGELFF
cdr3_nt: TGCGCCAGCAGCTTGGTTGTTTCAGGGTACACCGGGGAGCTGTTTTTT

clone_size: .
d_call: .
j_call: TRBJ1-1
v_call: TRBV15
cdr3_aa: CATSRARVNTEAFF
cdr3_nt: TGTGCCACCAGCAGAGCCAGGGTTAACACTGAAGCTTTCTTT

clone_size: once
d_call: .
j_call: TRBJ1-5
v_call: TRBV19
cdr3_aa: CASSIVQQPLRPQHF
cdr3_nt: TGTGCCAGTAGTATCGTTCAACAGCCTTTGAGGCCCCAGCATTTT

clone_size: .
d_call: .
j_call: TRBJ2-2
v_call: TRBV7-9
cdr3_aa: CASSAGELIANTGELFF
cdr3_nt: TGTGCCAGCAGCGCAGGGGAGCTGATCGCGAACACCGGGGAGCTGTTTTTT

clone_size: once
d_call: .
j_call: TRBJ2-2
v_call: TRBV24-1
cdr3_aa: CATRGLWTYANTGELFF
cdr3_nt: TGTGCCACCAGAGGCCTTTGGACTTACGCGAACACCGGGGAGCTGTTTTTT

clone_size: .
d_call: .
j_call: TRBJ1-5
v_call: TRBV15
cdr3_aa: CATSRGPPRPDQPQHF
cdr3_nt: TGTGCCACCAGCAGAGGCCCCCCGCGGCCAGATCAGCCCCAGCATTTT

clone_size: .
d_call: .
j_call: TRBJ2-7
v_call: TRBV29-1
cdr3_aa: CSVRAPGNEQYF
cdr3_nt: TGCAGCGTGAGGGCCCCAGGTAACGAGCAGTACTTC

clone_size: .
d_call: .
j_call: TRBJ1-2
v_call: TRBV4-1
cdr3_aa: CASSQNLNYGYTF
cdr3_nt: TGCGCCAGCAGCCAAAACCTAAACTATGGCTACACCTTC

clone_size: .
d_call: .
j_call: TRBJ1-1
v_call: TRBV7-6
cdr3_aa: CASSATENTEAFF
cdr3_nt: TGTGCCAGCAGCGCTACAGAGAACACTGAAGCTTTCTTT

clone_size: .
d_call: TRBD2
j_call: TRBJ2-1
v_call: TRBV19
cdr3_aa: CASSNARLAGAEQFF
cdr3_nt: TGTGCCAGTAGTAATGCGCGACTAGCGGGGGCTGAGCAGTTCTTC

clone_size: .
d_call: .
j_call: TRBJ1-5
v_call: TRBV5-1
cdr3_aa: CASSHGGVNQPQHF
cdr3_nt: TGCGCCAGCAGCCATGGGGGCGTTAATCAGCCCCAGCATTTT

clone_size: .
d_call: .
j_call: TRBJ1-6
v_call: TRBV24-1
cdr3_aa: CATSDRTVNNSPLHF
cdr3_nt: TGTGCCACCAGTGACCGGACAGTTAATAACTCACCCCTCCACTTT

clone_size: .
d_call: TRBD1
j_call: TRBJ1-3
v_call: TRBV6-2/TRBV6-3
cdr3_aa: CASSYRSQGPGNTIYF
cdr3_nt: TGTGCCAGCAGTTATCGGTCACAGGGGCCTGGAAACACCATATATTTT

clone_size: .
d_call: TRBD1
j_call: TRBJ1-2
v_call: TRBV25-1
cdr3_aa: CASSESLSRGQGGYTF
cdr3_nt: TGTGCCAGCAGTGAAAGCTTGAGCAGGGGGCAGGGTGGCTACACCTTC

clone_size: .
d_call: TRBD2
j_call: TRBJ2-3
v_call: TRBV10-1
cdr3_aa: CASSGTSGLGADTQYF
cdr3_nt: TGCGCCAGCAGTGGGACTAGCGGCCTGGGGGCAGATACGCAGTATTTT

clone_size: .
d_call: .
j_call: TRBJ2-1
v_call: TRBV27
cdr3_aa: CASSPTFGAGALYNEQFF
cdr3_nt: TGTGCCAGCAGTCCCACCTTCGGGGCGGGGGCCCTATACAATGAGCAGTTCTTC

clone_size: .
d_call: .
j_call: TRBJ1-1
v_call: TRBV4-1
cdr3_aa: CASSQHAAKNTEAFF
cdr3_nt: TGCGCCAGCAGCCAACATGCAGCGAAAAACACTGAAGCTTTCTTT

clone_size: .
d_call: .
j_call: TRBJ2-7
v_call: TRBV30
cdr3_aa: CAWSVLANEQYF
cdr3_nt: TGTGCCTGGAGTGTACTCGCAAACGAGCAGTACTTC

clone_size: .
d_call: .
j_call: TRBJ2-5
v_call: TRBV7-2
cdr3_aa: CASSLAGVQETQYF
cdr3_nt: TGTGCCAGCAGCTTAGCGGGAGTCCAGGAGACCCAGTACTTC

clone_size: many
d_call: .
j_call: TRBJ1-4
v_call: TRBV30
cdr3_aa: CAWSLTVPIKLFF
cdr3_nt: TGTGCCTGGAGCCTAACCGTCCCGATAAAACTGTTTTTT

clone_size: .
d_call: TRBD1
j_call: TRBJ1-2
v_call: TRBV7-2
cdr3_aa: CASSTRQGMGGYTF
cdr3_nt: TGTGCCAGCAGCACCCGACAGGGAATGGGGGGCTACACCTTC

clone_size: .
d_call: .
j_call: TRBJ1-1
v_call: TRBV5-5
cdr3_aa: CASSATWAALMNTEAFF
cdr3_nt: TGTGCCAGCAGCGCGACCTGGGCAGCTCTAATGAACACTGAAGCTTTCTTT

clone_size: .
d_call: TRBD1
j_call: TRBJ2-4
v_call: TRBV30
cdr3_aa: CACHQTGWAKNIQYF
cdr3_nt: TGTGCCTGCCACCAGACAGGGTGGGCCAAAAACATTCAGTACTTC

clone_size: .
d_call: .
j_call: TRBJ1-2
v_call: TRBV19
cdr3_aa: CASSVTHTGPYGYTF
cdr3_nt: TGTGCCAGTAGTGTGACCCACACAGGACCATATGGCTACACCTTC

clone_size: .
d_call: TRBD1
j_call: TRBJ1-3
v_call: TRBV7-9
cdr3_aa: CASSLQGTGNTIYF
cdr3_nt: TGTGCCAGCAGCCTACAGGGGACTGGAAACACCATATATTTT

clone_size: .
d_call: .
j_call: TRBJ2-7
v_call: TRBV24-1
cdr3_aa: CATSDLQGQGGYEQYF
cdr3_nt: TGTGCCACCAGTGATTTGCAAGGGCAGGGGGGCTACGAGCAGTACTTC

clone_size: .
d_call: TRBD2
j_call: TRBJ2-1
v_call: TRBV9
cdr3_aa: CASSVAGTTYNEQFF
cdr3_nt: TGTGCCAGCAGCGTAGCTGGGACTACCTACAATGAGCAGTTCTTC

clone_size: .
d_call: .
j_call: TRBJ1-5
v_call: TRBV18
cdr3_aa: CASSPGSETSNQPQHF
cdr3_nt: TGTGCCAGCTCACCCGGGTCAGAGACGAGCAATCAGCCCCAGCATTTT

clone_size: .
d_call: TRBD1
j_call: TRBJ2-7
v_call: TRBV30
cdr3_aa: CAWNRDSSYEQYF
cdr3_nt: TGTGCCTGGAACCGGGACAGCTCCTACGAGCAGTACTTC

clone_size: .
d_call: .
j_call: TRBJ1-1
v_call: TRBV2
cdr3_aa: CASSVAGAAFF
cdr3_nt: TGTGCCAGCAGTGTGGCAGGGGCAGCTTTCTTT

clone_size: .
d_call: .
j_call: TRBJ1-1
v_call: TRBV7-9
cdr3_aa: CASSREYAVVFAFF
cdr3_nt: TGTGCCAGCAGCCGAGAATATGCCGTAGTGTTCGCTTTCTTT

clone_size: .
d_call: TRBD2
j_call: TRBJ2-1
v_call: TRBV5-4
cdr3_aa: CASSLGLAGEQFF
cdr3_nt: TGTGCCAGCAGCTTGGGGCTAGCGGGGGAGCAGTTCTTC

clone_size: .
d_call: TRBD1
j_call: TRBJ1-2
v_call: TRBV3-1/TRBV3-2
cdr3_aa: CASSQVTGGGARNGYTF
cdr3_nt: TGTGCCAGCAGCCAAGTGACAGGGGGCGGAGCGCGAAATGGCTACACCTTC

clone_size: .
d_call: TRBD1
j_call: TRBJ1-2
v_call: TRBV27
cdr3_aa: CASSWGGRGRANYGYTF
cdr3_nt: TGTGCCAGCAGTTGGGGGGGCAGGGGGCGTGCTAACTATGGCTACACCTTC